What follows are 27 T cell receptor beta chains derived from one specimen sequenced in a study of regulatory T cells in long-lasting Graves disease. Time point: newly diagnosed GD, antithyroid drugs for less than 3 months. The TCR library was made from RNA that had been extracted from PBMCs in TRIzol. Building the TCR beta libraries relied on iRepertoire HTBI primers, and CDR3 regions underwent Arm-PCR. TCRdb used MiXCR to reprocess the multiplex PCR reads, holding one entry per CDR3 protein. The repertoire holds roughly 500,000 distinct CDR3 sequences, with approximately 13% as singletons. These sequences were also reported in another study, on T cells in Graves' hyperthyroidism and ophthalmopathy.

The input for sequencing was peripheral blood mononuclear cells (PBMCs), taken at new diagnosis, from a patient treated with antithyroid drugs. These receptors came from a man aged 25-40 years with Graves disease.

Comments on this clonotype: The junction and the germline gene differ at one end; a read error may be behind it. The genes are TRBV12-5 and TRBJ1-1; TRBD1 agrees at 8 bases. Germline V CDR1 and CDR2: LGHNT, FRNRAP. CDR3 length: 13 amino acids. The CDR3 reads CASGGQEGTEASF. The CDR3 nucleotides are TGTGCTAGTGGGGGACAGGAGGGCACTGAAGCTTCCTTT. The full variable domain, its missing parts supplied by reference TRBV12-5 and TRBJ1-1, is DARVTQTPRHKVTEMGQEVTMRCQPILGHNTVFWYRQTMMQGLELLAYFRNRAPLDDSGMPKDRFSAEMPDATLATLKIQPSEPRDSAVYFCASGGQEGTEASFGQGTRLTVV.

This clonotype was observed a few times. The CDR3 reads CASSESELAGAGELFF. CDR3 in DNA: TGCGCCAGCAGTGAGTCGGAACTAGCGGGAGCCGGGGAGCTGTTTTTT. The gene calls are TRBV10-2 and TRBJ2-2, with TRBD2 matching 11 bases. The junction had 3 bases not matched to a gene; V was cut back by 0 bases and J by 6 bases. CDR1 and CDR2 (germline): WSHSY, SAAADI. The CDR3 contains 16 residues.

This clonotype appeared many times. The J gene is TRBJ2-5, the V gene TRBV12-5, with 7 bases matching TRBD1. The V gene's germline CDR1 is LGHNT and CDR2 FRNRAP. Trimming took 6 bases from V and 4 from J; bases not matched to a gene: 5. There are 13 residues in the CDR3. The CDR3 region is CASGGRGIETQYF. Here the CDR3 DNA reads TGTGCTAGTGGCGGCAGGGGGATAGAGACCCAGTACTTC.

With regard to this clonotype: This sequence is one base from a far larger clone and is likely a read error. The V and J genes are TRBV7-6 and TRBJ2-1; D is possibly TRBD1 (6 bases). Germline lookup yields CDR1 SGHVS and CDR2 FNYEAQ. This CDR3 has 13 amino acids. CDR3 protein: CVSSLGGYNEQFF. The DNA for the CDR3 is TGTGTCAGCAGCTTAGGGGGATACAATGAGCAGTTCTTC.

The table lists this clonotype with many counts. This chain connects TRBV2 to TRBJ2-7; D remains unclear. V lost 7 bases, J lost 1 base, and 17 bases lay in between. The germline CDR1 and CDR2 sequences are SNHLY and FYNNEI. The CDR3 is 15 residues long. The CDR3 DNA follows: TGTGCCAGCACCCCAACCGCCGGGTCTTCCTACGAGCAGTACTTC. This translates into CASTPTAGSSYEQYF.

The sample holds a few counts of this clonotype. This sequence joins TRBV5-8 and TRBJ1-5; no clear D gene. Germline-derived CDR1 and CDR2 are SGHTS and YDEGEE. The CDR3 has 14 amino acids. V was shortened by 0 bases and J by 8 bases, with 12 bases between the two germline ends. In DNA, the CDR3 is TGTGCCAGCAGCTTGGTTGGGGTAATGGAGCCCCAGCATTTT. It codes for CASSLVGVMEPQHF.

Only a few counts were recorded for this clonotype. This chain connects TRBV19 to TRBJ2-5; 7 nucleotides agree with TRBD1. The V segment lost 5 bases and the J segment 5 bases; nucleotides outside the gene matches: 8. Germline-derived CDR1 and CDR2 are LNHDA and SQIVND (reference sequence). This CDR3 region has 14 residues. This CDR3 is CASSRDSSWETQYF. The CDR3 DNA sequence: TGTGCCAGTAGTCGGGACAGCTCTTGGGAGACCCAGTACTTC.

This clonotype was detected ten times or more. The chain carries TRBV20-1 and TRBJ2-1; 9 bases are a match to TRBD2. Per the germline V gene, CDR1 is DFQATT and CDR2 is SNEGSKA (reference sequence). V trimming: 5 bases; J trimming: 4 bases; junction bases outside the gene matches: 9. There are 15 residues in the CDR3. CDR3 nucleotide sequence: TGCAGTGCTCCCCTAGCGGGAAGAACATACAATGAGCAGTTCTTC. This sequence encodes CSAPLAGRTYNEQFF.

This clonotype was seen repeatedly, ten times or more. The genes are TRBV2 and TRBJ2-3; 9 bases fit TRBD2. The CDR3 is 15 residues long. Per the germline V gene, CDR1 is SNHLY and CDR2 is FYNNEI. V dropped 6 bases and J dropped 4; count of bases not matched to a gene: 8. CDR3 nucleotides: TGTGCCAGCAGAAATAGCGGGAGTGCGGCAGATACGCAGTATTTT. This encodes CASRNSGSAADTQYF.

This clonotype was observed at least ten times. The chain joins TRBV11-2 to TRBJ2-5, with 7 bases lining up with TRBD2. Germline V gene data show CDR1 as SGHAT and CDR2 as FQNNGV. The V segment lost 6 bases and the J segment 4 bases; nucleotides outside the gene matches: 11. This CDR3 has 15 amino acids. CDR3 bases: TGTGCCAGCAGGAAGGTGGGGCGGGAGCCAGAGACCCAGTACTTC. This encodes CASRKVGREPETQYF. Drawing the rest from reference TRBV11-2 and TRBJ2-5, the complete variable domain is EAGVAQSPRYKIIEKRQSVAFWCNPISGHATLYWYQQILGQGPKLLIQFQNNGVVDDSQLPKDRFSAERLKGVDSTLKIQPAKLEDSAVYLCASRKVGREPETQYFGPGTRLLVL.

The rearrangement links TRBV11-2 to TRBJ1-6; maybe TRBD1 (5 bases). Trimming took 6 bases from V and 10 from J, leaving 22 bases between them. The germline gives CDR1 SGHAT, CDR2 FQNNGV. The CDR3 spans 16 residues. CDR3 in DNA: TGTGCCAGCAGGAGGGCGGGCGGGGGATTGTTATCACCCCTCCACTTT. It codes for CASRRAGGGLLSPLHF.

This clonotype was counted only a few times. This CDR3 reads CASSIDRRLAGYNEQFF. CDR3 nucleotides: TGTGCCAGTAGTATAGATAGGCGACTAGCGGGATACAATGAGCAGTTCTTC. The V and J genes are TRBV19 and TRBJ2-1, with TRBD2 matching 11 bases. The V gene end was trimmed by 0 bases and the J gene end by 4 bases; junction bases not matched to a gene: 5. The CDR3 covers 17 residues. Germline CDR1 LNHDA, CDR2 SQIVND (reference sequence). The entire variable domain, with the rest obtained from reference TRBV19 and TRBJ2-1, is as follows: DGGITQSPKYLFRKEGQNVTLSCEQNLNHDAMYWYRQDPGQGLRLIYYSQIVNDFQKGDIAEGYSVSREKKESFPLTVTSAQKNPTAFYLCASSIDRRLAGYNEQFFGPGTRLTVL.

This clonotype occurred a few times. This chain links TRBV20-1 with TRBJ2-7; D call uncertain. The CDR3 sequence is 12 residues long. From germline, CDR1 is DFQATT and CDR2 SNEGSKA (reference sequence). Between the trimmed V and J ends, which lost 0 bases and 3 bases, there was a span of 6 bases. CDR3 in DNA: TGCAGTGCTAGAGATATAGGCTACGAGCAGTACTTC. Protein: CSARDIGYEQYF.

This clonotype was counted many times. The chain employs TRBV7-9 and TRBJ2-7, with 9 positions matching TRBD1. The CDR3 has 14 residues. The V and J ends lost 4 bases and 1 base, in that order; junction bases with no gene match: 2. CDR1 and CDR2 from the germline V gene are SEHNR and FQNEAQ (reference sequence). In nucleotides, the CDR3 is TGTGCCAGCAGCTCTGGGACAGGGTCCTACGAGCAGTACTTC. It codes for CASSSGTGSYEQYF.

The sample holds many counts of this clonotype. The rearrangement uses TRBV10-2 and TRBJ2-1; 10 bases agree with TRBD2. Losses at the gene ends were 7 bases for V and 4 bases for J; bases not matched to a gene: 13. The CDR3 contains 17 residues. In germline, CDR1 is WSHSY, CDR2 SAAADI. CDR3 amino acids: CASNGLAAKGSYNEQFF. CDR3 sequence (DNA): TGCGCCAGCAATGGACTAGCGGCTAAAGGGTCTTACAATGAGCAGTTCTTC.

This clonotype was counted many times. This chain links TRBV28 with TRBJ1-1; D may be TRBD1 (5 bases). This CDR3 contains 12 residues. The germline V gene has CDR1 MDHEN and CDR2 SYDVKM. V was trimmed by 2 bases and J by 11 bases, leaving 12 bases between them. As DNA, the CDR3 is TGTGCCAGCAGTTTACCCGGAAGGGGTGCTTTCTTT. This gives the protein CASSLPGRGAFF.

The chain recombines TRBV7-9 with TRBJ1-1; the match to TRBD1 covers 7 bases. Germline trimming cut 4 bases from V and 3 bases from J; bases unmatched to any gene: 8. CDR1 SEHNR and CDR2 FQNEAQ come from the germline V gene (reference sequence). This CDR3 is 15 amino acids long. The CDR3 spells CASSSHRGIDTEAFF. The CDR3, as DNA: TGTGCCAGCAGCTCCCACAGGGGTATCGACACTGAAGCTTTCTTT.

In its sample, this clonotype was seen many times. This sequence joins TRBV27 and TRBJ2-1, with D tentatively TRBD1 (5 bases). The CDR3 is made up of 16 amino acids. V lost 1 base and J lost 4, with 14 bases in between. Germline assignment: CDR1 MNHEY and CDR2 SMNVEV (reference sequence). The CDR3 region is CASSLLDRRPYNEQFF. The CDR3 nucleotides are TGTGCCAGCAGTTTATTAGACAGACGACCTTACAATGAGCAGTTCTTC.

The chain recombines TRBV10-3 with TRBJ1-6, with a possible D match to TRBD1 (5 bases). The CDR3 contains 15 residues. The ends were cut back, 6 bases at V and 5 bases at J, with 14 bases in the middle. Per germline, CDR1 ENHRY and CDR2 SYGVKD. CDR3 sequence (DNA): TGTGCCATCAGCGAGAGACAGCTAAATAATTCACCCCTCCACTTT. Protein sequence: CAISERQLNNSPLHF.

This clonotype appeared many times. DNA for the CDR3: TGTGCCAGCAGTGTCCTTCTGACTAGCGGAGAGACCCAGTACTTC. Its translation is CASSVLLTSGETQYF. The chain couples TRBV2 to TRBJ2-5; 9 bases map to TRBD2. Per germline, CDR1 SNHLY and CDR2 FYNNEI. The CDR3 spans 15 residues. J gave up 4 bases and V 4 bases, and 7 bases lay outside the gene matches.

This chain joins TRBV7-3 and TRBJ2-2; 7 bases fit TRBD2. Germline V gene sequence: CDR1 SGHTA, CDR2 FQGTGA. The CDR3 is 15 amino acids. V lost 2 bases, J lost 6 bases, and 6 bases stayed unmatched. DNA for the CDR3: TGTGCCAGCAGCTTAGAGAGCGGGGCGCCCGGGGAGCTGTTTTTT. Amino acids: CASSLESGAPGELFF. Combining the CDR3 with reference TRBV7-3 and TRBJ2-2 gives the whole variable domain GAGVSQTPSNKVTEKGKYVELRCDPISGHTALYWYRQSLGQGPEFLIYFQGTGAADDSGLPNDRFFAVRPEGSVSTLKIQRTERGDSAVYLCASSLESGAPGELFFGEGSRLTVL.

This clonotype was recorded a few times. The chain couples TRBV15 to TRBJ2-3; unclear D gene. Germline values: CDR1 LNHNV, CDR2 YYDKDF (reference sequence). V was trimmed by 3 bases and J by 9 bases, leaving 13 bases between them. The CDR3 consists of 13 residues. Written as DNA, the CDR3 is TGTGCCACCAGCAGGGGTAGGGAAAGCACGCAGTATTTT. This sequence encodes CATSRGRESTQYF.

This clonotype was found many times. The chain recombines TRBV27 with TRBJ2-1, with 7 bases that match TRBD2. The CDR3 length is 15 residues. Trimming removed 6 bases from V and 6 bases from J; junction bases left unmatched: 11. Germline loops: CDR1 MNHEY, CDR2 SMNVEV (reference sequence). As DNA, the CDR3 is TGTGCCAGCAGCCTGGCGGGAGCCCCCCCCAATGAGCAGTTCTTC. This encodes CASSLAGAPPNEQFF.

This clonotype came up many times. V usage is TRBV7-8 and J usage is TRBJ1-1; 9 nucleotides match TRBD1. Looked up from germline, CDR1 is SGHVS and CDR2 is FQNEAQ. The V segment lost 5 bases and the J segment 3 bases; nucleotides outside the gene matches: 7. This CDR3 region has 15 residues. Here the CDR3 DNA reads TGTGCCAGCAGCACAACACAGGGGGCTGACACTGAAGCTTTCTTT. Protein sequence: CASSTTQGADTEAFF.

This clonotype was seen repeatedly, ten times or more. The chain carries TRBV20-1 and TRBJ2-3; 9 bases fit TRBD2. The V gene end was trimmed by 6 bases and the J gene end by 2 bases; junction bases not matched to a gene: 6. CDR1 and CDR2 from the germline V gene are DFQATT and SNEGSKA (reference sequence). The CDR3 length is 14 residues. The CDR3 coding sequence is TGCAGTGCCCCGCCTAGCGGGACCACAGATACGCAGTATTTT. Translated, it gives CSAPPSGTTDTQYF.

With regard to this clonotype: This clone may be a read error of a much larger clone one base away. This chain joins TRBV6-2 or TRBV6-3 and TRBJ1-5; D remains ambiguous. The V gene lost 6 bases and the J gene lost 7 bases, with 19 bases spanning the gap. The CDR3 loop spans 15 amino acids. The germline gives CDR1 MNHEY, CDR2 SVGEGT. In DNA form, the CDR3 reads TGTGCCAGCAGGGCACGAGACGGTTATGGGCAGCCCCAGCATTTT. Protein sequence: CASRARDGYGQPQHF.

V is TRBV29-1 and J is TRBJ2-1; 10 nucleotides line up with TRBD2. The CDR3 length is 16 residues. From germline, CDR1 is SQVTM and CDR2 ANQGSEA. The J segment lost 7 bases and the V segment lost 7 bases, leaving 16 bases of the junction unmatched. The CDR3 DNA reads TGCAGCGCCCTATCGGCTAGCGGGAGCTTTTTTAATGAGCAGTTCTTC. Protein product: CSALSASGSFFNEQFF.